These T cell receptor beta chains were read from a single sample in a study of PD-L1 blockade in urothelial cancer. Produced via immunoSEQ multiplex PCR; TCRdb's table is partial and in-frame only. The data contain around 93,000 clones, over 65% of them singletons. The specimen was PBMCs, collected around atezolizumab (anti-PD-L1) treatment. Receptors were obtained from a man aged 65 to 85 with urothelial cancer. Each CDR3 is given without its conserved first and last residue.

V	J	CDR3
TRBV11-1	TRBJ2-7	ASSFKPGAYEQY
TRBV5-6	TRBJ2-7	ASSFIGVYYEQY
TRBV6-1	TRBJ1-3	ASTPGQLSGNTIY
TRBV19	TRBJ1-2	ASSKSAGEGYGYT
TRBV7-2	TRBJ1-2	ASTPRAGAVYGYT
TRBV2	TRBJ2-7	ASRGGGQGPEQY
TRBV7-9	TRBJ2-4	AVSPTGGAKNIQY
TRBV11-3	TRBJ2-5	ASSPRETSGRETQY
TRBV7-8	TRBJ2-2	ASSLATSTNTGELF
TRBV7-7	TRBJ2-2	ASSSRGRLF
TRBV4-2	TRBJ2-2	ASSQVWTGGIPGELF
TRBV6-6	TRBJ2-7	ASSYHQGRQGEQY
TRBV9	TRBJ1-1	ASSVGVNEGRGSEAF
TRBV6-5	TRBJ2-5	ASSYPPSGGQETQY
TRBV13	TRBJ1-4	ASSLGRTNEKLF
TRBV2	TRBJ2-1	ASSSQDSQEMQF
TRBV5-4	TRBJ1-2	ASSLKQGAQGGYT
TRBV11-2	TRBJ2-7	ASSLYQVEQY
TRBV5-5	TRBJ1-2	ASSQEGQALYGYT
TRBV13	TRBJ1-4	ASSLGTGGLANEKLF
TRBV12-5	TRBJ2-5	ASGRTEETQY
TRBV9	TRBJ2-1	ASSVALAGADEQF
TRBV11-2	TRBJ2-4	ASRRGGTRTQY
TRBV7-6	TRBJ2-5	ASSLGTGWAETQY
TRBV27	TRBJ1-2	ASSPLKDRQGVGYT
TRBV18	TRBJ1-1	ASSPTLVTGKNTEAF
TRBV11-2	TRBJ2-7	AASRASGASSYEQY
TRBV5-1	TRBJ2-2	ASSPGQGGTGELF
TRBV9	TRBJ2-7	ASSVVNMGSDRAYEQY
TRBV5-1	TRBJ2-7	ASAPDIYYEQY
TRBV4-1	TRBJ2-1	ASSQGTSGSPPPYNEQF
TRBV11-3	TRBJ2-3	ASSVAGGDTQY
TRBV4-3	TRBJ2-7	ASSQDEGTYEQY
TRBV5-1	TRBJ2-5	ASSLASGLEETQY
TRBV10-3	TRBJ2-7	AISVAGGREQY
TRBV18	TRBJ1-3	ASSPGDRGPGNTIY
TRBV10-1	TRBJ1-1	ASSESRAGGNTEAF
TRBV18	TRBJ2-1	ASSPDRTGHYEQF
TRBV7-9	TRBJ2-3	ASSLQWDTQY
TRBV6-1	TRBJ1-1	ASSPGQFPEAF
TRBV28	TRBJ1-4	ASSISATNEKLF
TRBV11-2	TRBJ1-1	ASSFGQNTEAF
TRBV6-5	TRBJ2-5	ASSLLGVEETQY
TRBV5-4	TRBJ1-1	ASSLTGGRTEAF
TRBV5-1	TRBJ1-2	ASSLSGGEGYT
TRBV11-2	TRBJ2-1	ASSRSGTRYNEQF
TRBV2	TRBJ2-1	ASRDYSYNEQF
TRBV19	TRBJ1-2	ASSFQGGGYT
TRBV2	TRBJ2-7	ASSGGRYEQY
TRBV6-5	TRBJ1-2	ASRPATDYGYT
TRBV9	TRBJ1-3	ASSVDGRPSGNTIY
TRBV6-5	TRBJ1-4	ASTSRGRPGEKLF
TRBV29-1	TRBJ1-2	SVQGTGGAGDFRYGYT
TRBV5-6	TRBJ1-2	ASSPDIYYGYT
TRBV7-8	TRBJ2-2	ASSLASGELF
TRBV5-4	TRBJ2-2	ASSSATSGRNTGELF
TRBV7-2	TRBJ2-7	ASSHTDRGLREQY
TRBV9	TRBJ1-3	ASSGTGSGNTIY